This T cell receptor beta chain derives from a study of molecular identifiers for immune sequencing clone quantification. In its sample, this clonotype was seen many times. TCRdb reprocessed the PCR reads via MiXCR and lists one record per CDR3 protein. In the table there are roughly 320,000 distinct CDR3 sequences, roughly 24% of which are singletons. Naive CD8 T cells were sorted as CD8+CD4-CCR7+CD45RA+. CDR1 and CDR2 from the germline V gene are SGHTA and FQGNSA. The CDR3 consists of 14 residues. The V and J ends lost 3 bases and 8 bases respectively, with 14 bases between them. The sequenced sample was naive CD8+ T cells from blood, with Jurkat cell RNA spiked in. Indicated subset: FACS-sorted CD8+CD4-CCR7+CD45RA+ naive T cells. The genes are TRBV7-2 and TRBJ1-3; perhaps TRBD1 as D (6 bases). This receptor was taken from a human donor in good health. Some libraries in this study had Jurkat cell RNA spiked in. The CDR3 is CASSLGTSGDTIYF. CDR3 nucleotides: TGTGCCAGCAGCTTGGGGACATCCGGTGACACCATATATTTT.